This T cell receptor beta chain is drawn from a study of cytomegalovirus exposure and HLA in healthy donors. Notes on the study in general: Most observed TCR sequences were rare, whereas some public TCRs were detected in many donors. The finding came from a later analysis; first-cohort TCR clusters tended to co-occur in the 110 or so validation repertoires. Specificity for CMV antigens was confirmed in vitro for a few of the CMV-associated chains. Accounts indicate the classifier identified cytomegalovirus status with strong specificity and sensitivity.

In regard to this clone: Its antigen is not identified.

The J segment lost 3 bases and the V segment lost 2 bases, leaving 5 bases of the junction unmatched. Germline assignment: CDR1 SGHRS and CDR2 YFSETQ. CDR3 length equals 15 residues. TCRdb keeps only in-frame clones here, not all; method: immunoSEQ multiplex PCR. The data hold 120,000 or so clones, with roughly 87% observed a single time. The sequenced material came from PBMCs. The chain combines TRBV5-1 with TRBJ2-1, with 7 bases that match TRBD2. The TCR comes from a woman aged 18-35 years in good health and CMV-seronegative. The CDR3 sequence is CASSLASGDYNEQFF. The DNA for the CDR3 is TGCGCCAGCAGCTTAGCTAGCGGTGACTACAATGAGCAGTTCTTC.